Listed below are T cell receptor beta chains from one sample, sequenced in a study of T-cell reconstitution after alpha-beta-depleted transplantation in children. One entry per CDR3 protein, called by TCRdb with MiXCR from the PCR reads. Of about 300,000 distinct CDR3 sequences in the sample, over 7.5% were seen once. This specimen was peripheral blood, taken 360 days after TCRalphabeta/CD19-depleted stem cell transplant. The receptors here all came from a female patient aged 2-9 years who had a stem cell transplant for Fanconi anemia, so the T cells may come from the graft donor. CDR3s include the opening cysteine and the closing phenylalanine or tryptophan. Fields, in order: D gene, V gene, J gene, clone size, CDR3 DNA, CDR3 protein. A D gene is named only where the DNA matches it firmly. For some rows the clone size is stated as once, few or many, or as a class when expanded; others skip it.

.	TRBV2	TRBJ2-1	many	TGTGCCACCCTACAGGGAAAAAGCTCCTACAATGAGCAGTTCTTC	CATLQGKSSYNEQFF
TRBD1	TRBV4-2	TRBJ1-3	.	TGTGCCAGCAGCCATGCGACAGGGGAGGAGGGAAACACCATATATTTT	CASSHATGEEGNTIYF
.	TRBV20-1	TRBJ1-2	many	TGCAGTGCCCTAAAATACGGGGGTAACTATGGCTACACCTTC	CSALKYGGNYGYTF
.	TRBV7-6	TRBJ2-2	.	TGTGCCAGCAGCCCGGGACCCTATATACCCGGGGAGCTGTTTTTT	CASSPGPYIPGELFF
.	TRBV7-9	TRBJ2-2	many	TGTGCCAGCAGCCGGGCACAGCCACAGGGAGGGGAGCTGTTTTTT	CASSRAQPQGGELFF
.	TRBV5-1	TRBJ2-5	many	TGCGCCAGCAGCTTGAAGACAGGTCCAGAGACCCAGTACTTC	CASSLKTGPETQYF
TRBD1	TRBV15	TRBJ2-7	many	TGTGCCACCAGCAGAGAAGGGACAGGGGGATACGAGCAGTACTTC	CATSREGTGGYEQYF
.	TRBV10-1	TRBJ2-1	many	TGCGCCAGCAGTGAGGGCAGTCCCTACAATGAGCAGTTCTTC	CASSEGSPYNEQFF
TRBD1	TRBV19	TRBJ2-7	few	TGTGCCAGTAGTAACGGAAACCGGGACAGACCCTACGAGCAGTACTTC	CASSNGNRDRPYEQYF
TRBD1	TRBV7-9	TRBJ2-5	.	TGTGCCAGCAGCCCTTACCGACAGGGGATGAGAGAGACCCAGTACTTC	CASSPYRQGMRETQYF
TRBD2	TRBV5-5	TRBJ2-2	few	TGTGCCAGCAGCTTGGGCCCACGCGGGGGGGCGTCCGGGGAGCTGTTTTTT	CASSLGPRGGASGELFF
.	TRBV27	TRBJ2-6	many	TGTGCCAGCAGGTATACATCCACAGGGTTTTTACAGTCCTCTGGGGCCAACGTCCTGACTTTC	CASRYTSTGFLQSSGANVLTF
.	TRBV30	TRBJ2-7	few	TGTGCCTGGAGGCGCGGGTTTACCTCTCCCTACGAGCAGTACTTC	CAWRRGFTSPYEQYF
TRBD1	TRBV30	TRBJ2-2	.	TGTGCCTGGGCTACAGGGGTGGTCGGGGAGCTGTTTTTT	CAWATGVVGELFF
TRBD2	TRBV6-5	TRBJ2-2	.	TGTGCCAGCAGTTGGAGCGGGGGGACGATCACCGGGGAGCTGTTTTTT	CASSWSGGTITGELFF
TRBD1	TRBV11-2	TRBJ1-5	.	TGTGCCAGCAGCTCCCGGGACAGGATTTTGTGGCCCCAGCATTTT	CASSSRDRILWPQHF
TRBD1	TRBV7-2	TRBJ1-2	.	TGTGCCAGCAGCTGGGACAGGGCCCTTACCTTCTATGGCTACACCTTC	CASSWDRALTFYGYTF
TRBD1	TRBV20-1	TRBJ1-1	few	TGCAGTGCCCCAGACGTACGGGACAGGGGGGACACTGAAGCTTTCTTT	CSAPDVRDRGDTEAFF
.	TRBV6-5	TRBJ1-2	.	TGTGCCAGCAGTTACTCGCAAGTGGCCGATGGCTACACCTTC	CASSYSQVADGYTF
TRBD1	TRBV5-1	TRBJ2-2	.	TGCGCCAGCAGCTTACAGGGGGCGGAAACCGGGGAGCTGTTTTTT	CASSLQGAETGELFF
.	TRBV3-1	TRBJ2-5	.	TGTGCCAGCAGCCCTCCTGGGAAGGAGACCCAGTACTTC	CASSPPGKETQYF
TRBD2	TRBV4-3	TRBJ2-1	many	TGCGCCAGCAGCCAAGATCTTTTGACTAGCGGGGCGCATGAGCAGTTCTTC	CASSQDLLTSGAHEQFF
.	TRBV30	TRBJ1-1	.	TGTGCCTGGAGTCTAGGCACTATTGAAGCTTTCTTT	CAWSLGTIEAFF
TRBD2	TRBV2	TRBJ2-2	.	TGTGCCTTCAGCCCCCTTGCAGTACGCGGGGGATCGAACACCGGGGAGCTGTTTTTT	CAFSPLAVRGGSNTGELFF
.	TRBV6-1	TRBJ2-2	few	TGTGCCAGCAGTATTCGGGACACTTACACCGGGGAGCTGTTTTTT	CASSIRDTYTGELFF
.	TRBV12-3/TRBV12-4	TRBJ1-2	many	TGTGCCAGCAGTCCCAGTTACGGACCCTATGGCTACACCTTC	CASSPSYGPYGYTF
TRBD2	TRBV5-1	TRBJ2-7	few	TGCGCCAGCAGCTTGCTGACTAGCGGGAGTAGTCACGAGCAGTACTTC	CASSLLTSGSSHEQYF
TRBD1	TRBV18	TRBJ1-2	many	TGTGCCAGCTCACCACCAGGGACAGGGGATGGCTACACCTTC	CASSPPGTGDGYTF
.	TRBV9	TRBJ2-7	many	TGTGCCAGCAGCGTAGGAATCCAGGGGCCGAACGAGCAGTACTTC	CASSVGIQGPNEQYF
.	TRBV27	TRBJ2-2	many	TGTGCCAGCAGTCTCCGCGACACGTACACCGGGGAGCTGTTTTTT	CASSLRDTYTGELFF
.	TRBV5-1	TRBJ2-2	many	TGCGCCAGCCGGGACACCATTAACACCGGGGAGCTGTTTTTT	CASRDTINTGELFF
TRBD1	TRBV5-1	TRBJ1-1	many	TGCGCCAGCGGGGACAGGGTGAACACTGAAGCTTTCTTT	CASGDRVNTEAFF
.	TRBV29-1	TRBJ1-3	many	TGCAGCGTTGATTCGGTCTCTGGAAACACCATATATTTT	CSVDSVSGNTIYF
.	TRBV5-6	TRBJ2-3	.	TGTGCCAGCAGCTTCCTAGAGAGGAGCACAGATACGCAGTATTTT	CASSFLERSTDTQYF
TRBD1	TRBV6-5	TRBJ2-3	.	TGTGCCAGCAGTTACTCGATCGACAGGGGTTCAAATACGCAGTATTTT	CASSYSIDRGSNTQYF
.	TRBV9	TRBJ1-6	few	TGTGCCAGCAGCGTAGAGGCAGGGTGGGATTCACCCCTCCACTTT	CASSVEAGWDSPLHF
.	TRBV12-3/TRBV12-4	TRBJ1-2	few	TGTGCCAGCAGTTTTTATTCCGGGTCCTATGGCTACACCTTC	CASSFYSGSYGYTF